This T cell receptor (beta chain) was captured by sequencing in a study of blood T cells in healthy people across ages. Only a few counts were recorded for this clonotype. Its antigen is not known. Notes on the study in general: Bulk PBMC profiling left naive and antigen-experienced comparisons inconclusive.

V gave up 3 bases and J gave up 0 bases, with 9 bases separating them. CDR3 size: 14 residues. The second PCR ran about 6 to 11 cycles with a sample-barcoded 5' primer and J-beta primers. Every cDNA molecule bore a tag from a template-switch adaptor containing 12 random nucleotides. Each CDR3 protein gets one entry after TCRdb re-called the 5' RACE reads with MiXCR. The table records about 1.4 million distinct CDR3 sequences, approximately 59% of them present only once. This rearrangement joins TRBV12-3 or TRBV12-4 to TRBJ2-7; D may correspond to TRBD1 or TRBD2 (5 bases each). This clonotype was sampled from a man in his late teens or twenties in good health. The sample was blood. In DNA, the CDR3 is TGTGCCAGCAGTTTTGTTGGGGGCTCCTACGAGCAGTACTTC. It is translated as CASSFVGGSYEQYF.